The entry that follows covers one TCR beta chain sequence. Its antigen is not identified. TCR beta CDR3 region amplification was performed from RNA transcripts. The study used the HTBI primer set for a first-round RT-PCR of the TCR CDR3. TCRdb re-called the multiplex PCR reads through MiXCR, storing one row per CDR3 protein. The repertoire consists of some 510,000 distinct CDR3 sequences, with around 21% occurring once and the leading ten covering around 27%. The CDR3 loop spans 13 amino acids. The germline gives CDR1 DFQATT, CDR2 SNEGSKA (reference sequence). Trimming cost V 7 bases and J 1 base, with 13 bases left between them. This entry is derived from a study of T cells in Graves' hyperthyroidism and ophthalmopathy. Diagnosis of hyperthyroidism was new in patients aged 18 to 65, and its duration was under 2 months. Notes on the study in general: Among thyroid clonotypes expanded above 0.001, most also appeared in blood.

The receptor was derived from a man aged 18 to 35 with Graves' hyperthyroidism. The sample comprised blood. The chain links TRBV20-1 to TRBJ2-5; D could derive from TRBD1 or TRBD2 (5 bases each). The CDR3 spells CSVNLGAQETQYF. CDR3 coding DNA: TGCAGTGTTAATCTCGGGGCCCAAGAGACCCAGTACTTC.